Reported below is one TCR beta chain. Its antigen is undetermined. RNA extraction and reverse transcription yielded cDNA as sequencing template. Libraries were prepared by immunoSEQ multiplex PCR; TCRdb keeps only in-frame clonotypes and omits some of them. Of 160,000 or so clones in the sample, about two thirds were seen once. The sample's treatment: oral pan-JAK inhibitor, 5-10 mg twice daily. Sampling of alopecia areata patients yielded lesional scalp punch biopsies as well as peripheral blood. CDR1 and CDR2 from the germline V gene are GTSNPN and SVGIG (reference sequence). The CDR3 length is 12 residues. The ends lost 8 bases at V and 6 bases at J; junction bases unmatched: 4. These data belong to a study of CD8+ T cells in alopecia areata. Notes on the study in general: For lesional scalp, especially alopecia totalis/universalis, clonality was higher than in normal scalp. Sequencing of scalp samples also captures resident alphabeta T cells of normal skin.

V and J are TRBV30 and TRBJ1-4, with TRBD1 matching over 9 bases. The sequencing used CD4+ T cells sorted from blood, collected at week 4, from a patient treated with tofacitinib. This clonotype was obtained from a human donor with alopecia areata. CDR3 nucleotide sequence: TGTGCCGGACAGGGGTTAGATGAAAAACTGTTTTTT. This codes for CAGQGLDEKLFF.